This is a list of T cell receptor beta chains from one sample in a study of blood T cell repertoires in COVID-19. The data were produced by immunoSEQ multiplex PCR, yet TCRdb's version contains in-frame clones alone and is incomplete. The repertoire has some 51,000 clones, 75% to 95% of them found once; the top ten carry 3.1%. Source material: peripheral blood. Receptor source: a man aged 45 to 65 with acute or convalescent COVID-19. The CDR3 runs from the conserved cysteine through the conserved F or W. Each record gives: V gene, J gene, D gene, CDR3 protein. The D gene is left open where the match is weak.

V: TRBV3-1/TRBV3-2; J: TRBJ1-4; D: NA; CDR3: CASSQDVQVRVKLFF
V: TRBV7-2; J: TRBJ2-7; D: NA; CDR3: CASSLTRGPYEQYF
V: TRBV2; J: TRBJ1-1; D: TRBD1; CDR3: CASRKGQGARVLVNTEAFF
V: TRBV18; J: TRBJ2-5; D: NA; CDR3: CASSMDSPRETQYF
V: TRBV19; J: TRBJ1-1; D: NA; CDR3: CASTGTVGGTEAFF
V: TRBV6-5; J: TRBJ1-1; D: NA; CDR3: CASSYTGSSTEAFF
V: TRBV19; J: TRBJ1-2; D: NA; CDR3: CASRLSRGGKNYGYTF
V: TRBV14; J: TRBJ1-1; D: NA; CDR3: CASSQEFIRLGGTEAFF
V: TRBV20-1; J: TRBJ2-3; D: TRBD2; CDR3: CSASPAGRALARDTQYF
V: TRBV6-5; J: TRBJ1-3; D: NA; CDR3: CASKGSGSGNTIYF
V: TRBV30; J: TRBJ2-5; D: TRBD2; CDR3: CAWTPGLAGGRETQYF
V: TRBV18; J: TRBJ1-1; D: NA; CDR3: CASSQGGGNTEAFF
V: TRBV10-3; J: TRBJ2-1; D: NA; CDR3: CAIGGVPTDEQFF
V: TRBV3-1/TRBV3-2; J: TRBJ1-4; D: TRBD1; CDR3: CASSPGTGYKWDNEKLFF
V: TRBV15; J: TRBJ1-1; D: NA; CDR3: CATRGGENTEAFF
V: TRBV14; J: TRBJ2-2; D: NA; CDR3: CASSQVRASTGELFF
V: TRBV6-1; J: TRBJ2-7; D: NA; CDR3: CASSERGTSYEQYF
V: TRBV3-1/TRBV3-2; J: TRBJ2-3; D: TRBD2; CDR3: CASSQDPKRGRTDTQYF
V: TRBV7-2; J: TRBJ2-5; D: TRBD1; CDR3: CASSQDGTGRRQETQYF
V: TRBV5-6; J: TRBJ2-1; D: TRBD2; CDR3: CATLTGGVGEQFF
V: TRBV10-3; J: TRBJ2-5; D: NA; CDR3: CAISDPGGGWETQYF
V: TRBV19; J: TRBJ1-3; D: NA; CDR3: CASPPPGRFSGNTIYF
V: TRBV6-5; J: TRBJ2-2; D: NA; CDR3: CASSSAGFSTGELFF
V: TRBV5-1; J: TRBJ2-3; D: TRBD2; CDR3: CASSAGGPPDTQYF
V: TRBV20-1; J: TRBJ2-7; D: NA; CDR3: CSALRDEQYF
V: TRBV19; J: TRBJ2-4; D: NA; CDR3: CASSIEIRYRAKNIQYF
V: TRBV29-1; J: TRBJ1-4; D: NA; CDR3: CSVGQSSTATNEKLFF
V: TRBV5-1; J: TRBJ2-2; D: TRBD2; CDR3: CASSLFQGGTGELFF
V: TRBV6-1; J: TRBJ1-2; D: TRBD1; CDR3: CASSDRQGAGYTF
V: TRBV5-5; J: TRBJ2-7; D: NA; CDR3: CASSWGQGSYEQYF
V: TRBV4-1; J: TRBJ1-3; D: NA; CDR3: CASSHEGLGAGNTIYF
V: TRBV5-1; J: TRBJ2-2; D: TRBD2; CDR3: CASSSGTILGTGELFF
V: TRBV6-1; J: TRBJ2-1; D: TRBD1; CDR3: CASSEERRFFFGTAYNEQFF
V: TRBV18; J: TRBJ1-1; D: NA; CDR3: CASSPVEALNTEAFF
V: TRBV18; J: TRBJ2-3; D: NA; CDR3: CASSPRGIRDTQYF
V: TRBV12-5; J: TRBJ1-1; D: NA; CDR3: CASGSNRKTEAFF
V: TRBV27; J: TRBJ1-6; D: TRBD1; CDR3: CASWRQGARGSPLHF
V: TRBV18; J: TRBJ1-1; D: NA; CDR3: CASSLPPGEAFF
V: TRBV4-2; J: TRBJ2-7; D: NA; CDR3: CASSQVFRVAYEQYF
V: TRBV3-1/TRBV3-2; J: TRBJ1-5; D: NA; CDR3: CASSQTGMGQPQHF
V: TRBV12-3/TRBV12-4; J: TRBJ2-2; D: NA; CDR3: CASSLPPVGELFF
V: TRBV7-2; J: TRBJ2-2; D: TRBD2; CDR3: CASSSTSGGGLGELFF
V: TRBV15; J: TRBJ2-6; D: NA; CDR3: CATSRAGAGANVLTF
V: TRBV4-1; J: TRBJ1-2; D: NA; CDR3: CASSQDGFYGYTF
V: TRBV4-1; J: TRBJ1-6; D: NA; CDR3: CASSQDQGGRSPLHF
V: TRBV2; J: TRBJ1-5; D: NA; CDR3: CASSEGSYSNQPQHF
V: TRBV3-1/TRBV3-2; J: TRBJ1-2; D: NA; CDR3: CASSPGPGGGGYTF
V: TRBV12-3/TRBV12-4; J: TRBJ1-2; D: NA; CDR3: CASSLIGYGYTF
V: TRBV3-1/TRBV3-2; J: TRBJ1-5; D: TRBD1; CDR3: CASSPGTGGTQPQHF
V: TRBV11-2; J: TRBJ2-1; D: NA; CDR3: CASSLLTSFAYNEQFF
V: TRBV7-2; J: TRBJ1-2; D: NA; CDR3: CASSSPGNYGYTF
V: TRBV11-2; J: TRBJ2-1; D: NA; CDR3: CASSLRTAKRELYNEQFF
V: TRBV6-5; J: TRBJ1-2; D: TRBD1; CDR3: CASSSLMTGEDGYTF
V: TRBV5-1; J: TRBJ1-6; D: TRBD1; CDR3: CASSSGQGIQGSYNSPLHF
V: TRBV6-1; J: TRBJ1-4; D: TRBD1; CDR3: CASSEDRGQEKLFF
V: TRBV19; J: TRBJ2-1; D: TRBD2; CDR3: CASSRTSWNEQFF
V: TRBV12-3/TRBV12-4; J: TRBJ2-1; D: NA; CDR3: CASNSLGDNEQFF
V: TRBV19; J: TRBJ2-5; D: NA; CDR3: CASSYTGQETQYF
V: TRBV18; J: TRBJ1-2; D: NA; CDR3: CASSPLTTNYGYTF